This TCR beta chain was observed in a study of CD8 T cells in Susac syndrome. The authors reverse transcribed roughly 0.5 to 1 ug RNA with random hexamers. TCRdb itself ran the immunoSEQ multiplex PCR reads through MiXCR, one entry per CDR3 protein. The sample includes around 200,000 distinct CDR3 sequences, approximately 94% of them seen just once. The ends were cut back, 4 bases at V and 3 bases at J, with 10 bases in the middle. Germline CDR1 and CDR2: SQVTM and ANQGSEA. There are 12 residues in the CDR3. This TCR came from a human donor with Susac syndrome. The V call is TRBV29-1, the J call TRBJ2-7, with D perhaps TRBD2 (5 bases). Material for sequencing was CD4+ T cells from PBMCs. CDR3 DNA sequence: TGCAGCGTTGGGAGGCCGGACTACGAGCAGTACTTC. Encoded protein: CSVGRPDYEQYF.